This T cell receptor (beta chain) stems from a study of T cells in localized non-small cell lung cancer. Study-level findings and limits: In uninvolved adjacent lung, T cell clonality reached its highest value, exceeding tumor.

Concerning this clone: Its cognate antigen is unknown.

Per germline, CDR1 KGHSH and CDR2 LQKENI. After removal of 2 bases from V and 3 bases from J, the junction contained 6 bases not matched to a gene. The CDR3 covers 15 residues. Assay used: immunoSEQ multiplex PCR; TCRdb lists only in-frame clones, some missing. The table has more than 1,300 clones, roughly 25% seen once. This receptor was obtained from a male donor aged 60 or over with stage II squamous cell lung carcinoma. This chain connects TRBV18 to TRBJ2-7; 8 positions agree with TRBD2. Sequencing was performed on normal lung tissue next to the tumor, taken before any cancer treatment. CDR3 in DNA: TGTGCCAGCTCACCATCTAGAGCGGGAGTCTACGAGCAGTACTTC. This encodes CASSPSRAGVYEQYF.